This T cell receptor (beta chain) was identified during a study of blood T cells in healthy people across ages. Study in general: T cells yielded about one barcoded beta molecule per two cells through template switching.

Primed by a sample-barcoded 5' primer and a J-beta primer mix, a second PCR proceeded for roughly 7 to 12 cycles. A single record per CDR3 protein comes from TCRdb applying MiXCR to the 5' RACE reads. The top ten hold 20% to 25% of the sample, which has approximately 2,000,000 distinct CDR3 sequences, approximately 39% seen once. Study-level findings and limits: Strongly correlated with naive T cell percentage was TCR beta diversity.

This clonotype has just a few counts. No antigen is known for it. The material sequenced was blood. This TCR derives from a human donor in good health.

CDR3 sequence: CASSSPGVLSSYNEQFF. The CDR3 nucleotides read TGTGCCAGCAGTTCCCCGGGGGTGCTGAGCTCCTACAATGAGCAGTTCTTC. This rearrangement joins TRBV12-3 or TRBV12-4 to TRBJ2-1; D perhaps matches TRBD2 (6 bases). The CDR3 loop spans 17 amino acids. V was trimmed by 4 bases and J by 0 bases, leaving 16 bases between them.